This TCR beta chain was identified during a study of cytomegalovirus exposure and HLA in healthy donors. Assay used: immunoSEQ multiplex PCR; TCRdb lists only in-frame clones, some missing. The sample shows 150,000 or so clones, roughly 89% of them seen only once. CDR3 length: 14 residues. V shed 5 bases and J 5 bases; nucleotides not matched to a gene: 4. Germline V gives CDR1 SGHTA, CDR2 FQGNSA. This TCR was sampled from a woman under 30 in good health and CMV-seropositive. V usage is TRBV7-2 and J usage is TRBJ1-4; 8 positions agree with TRBD1. The sequencing input was PBMCs. The CDR3 protein is CASSTRTGNEKLFF. The CDR3 bases are TGTGCCAGCAGCACCCGGACAGGGAATGAAAAACTGTTTTTT.